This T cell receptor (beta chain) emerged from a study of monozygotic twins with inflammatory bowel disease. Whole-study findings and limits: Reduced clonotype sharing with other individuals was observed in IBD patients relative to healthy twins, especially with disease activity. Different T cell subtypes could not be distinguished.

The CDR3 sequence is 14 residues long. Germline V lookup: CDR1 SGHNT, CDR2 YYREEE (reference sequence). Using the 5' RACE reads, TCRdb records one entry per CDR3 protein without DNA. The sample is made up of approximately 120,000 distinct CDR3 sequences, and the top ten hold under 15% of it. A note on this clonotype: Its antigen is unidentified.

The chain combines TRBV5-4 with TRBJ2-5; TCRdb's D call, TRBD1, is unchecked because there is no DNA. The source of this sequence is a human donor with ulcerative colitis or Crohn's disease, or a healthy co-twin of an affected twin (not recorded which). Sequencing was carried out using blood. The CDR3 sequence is CASSPLSGGGTQYF.